The 16 T cell receptor beta chains below all came from one sample that was sequenced in a study of blood T cell repertoires in COVID-19. Repertoires were generated with immunoSEQ multiplex PCR, while TCRdb's copy carries only in-frame clones and drops some. The repertoire holds around 180,000 clones, with roughly 82% as singletons. Sequenced input: PBMCs or T cells enriched from blood (not recorded which). These receptors all come from a woman aged 25 to 45 who had recovered from COVID-19.

The V gene is TRBV27, the J gene TRBJ1-1, with D tentatively TRBD1 (5 bases). The V end lost 8 bases, the J end lost 1 base, and 14 bases lay between the germline ends. Per germline, CDR1 MNHEY and CDR2 SMNVEV (reference sequence). The CDR3 contains 14 residues. The CDR3 protein is CASLSRVQNTEAFF. In DNA form, the CDR3 reads TGTGCCAGCTTGAGCAGGGTTCAGAACACTGAAGCTTTCTTT.

The chain combines TRBV7-9 with TRBJ2-7, with 7 bases that match TRBD1. V shed 2 bases and J 1 base; nucleotides not matched to a gene: 8. The CDR3 sequence is 16 residues long. CDR1 and CDR2 from the germline V gene are SEHNR and FQNEAQ (reference sequence). CDR3 loop: CASSLIKSGGSYEQYF. CDR3 nucleotides: TGTGCCAGCAGCTTAATCAAGTCAGGGGGTTCCTACGAGCAGTACTTC.

This chain links TRBV28 with TRBJ1-5, with TRBD1 identical over 12 bases. CDR1 is MDHEN, CDR2 SYDVKM, per germline. V lost 5 bases to trimming and J lost 5 bases; unmatched junction nucleotides: 10. The CDR3 spans 17 residues. CDR3 sequence: CASSAGTGGNVDQPQHF. DNA of the CDR3: TGTGCCAGCAGTGCCGGGACAGGGGGCAATGTGGATCAGCCCCAGCATTTT.

The chain combines TRBV14 with TRBJ1-2; 9 nucleotides align to TRBD1. Germline V CDR1 and CDR2: SGHDN, FVKESK. The CDR3 is made up of 15 amino acids. After removal of 0 bases from V and 7 bases from J, the junction contained 6 bases not matched to a gene. The CDR3 loop reads CASSQDLNRGPGYTF. CDR3 DNA: TGTGCCAGCAGCCAAGATCTGAACAGGGGGCCTGGCTACACCTTC.

The rearrangement links TRBV28 to TRBJ2-2, with TRBD2 identical over 7 bases. Losses at the gene ends were 4 bases for V and 6 bases for J; bases not matched to a gene: 14. Germline V CDR1 and CDR2: MDHEN, SYDVKM. The CDR3 runs 17 residues. The DNA for the CDR3 is TGTGCCAGCAGTTCCCGGCTGGGGGGGAGGGCCGCCGGGGAGCTGTTTTTT. It codes for CASSSRLGGRAAGELFF.

This clone was observed a single time. The V gene is TRBV7-3, the J gene TRBJ2-3; D is possibly TRBD1 (5 bases). The CDR3 sequence is 13 residues long. V lost 3 bases, J lost 5 bases, and 9 bases lay in between. Germline V lookup: CDR1 SGHTA, CDR2 FQGTGA. CDR3 DNA sequence: TGTGCCAGCAGCTTCTCAGGGCTAGATACGCAGTATTTT. This encodes CASSFSGLDTQYF.

The chain employs TRBV18 and TRBJ2-5; 7 bases line up with TRBD1. J lost 5 bases, V lost 5 bases, and 11 bases had no gene match. The CDR3 length is 15 residues. CDR1 and CDR2 (germline): KGHSH, LQKENI. The CDR3 nucleotides read TGTGCCAGCTCAGTGACAGGGACGGCCTACGAGACCCAGTACTTC. It codes for CASSVTGTAYETQYF.

V gene TRBV5-1 combines with J gene TRBJ1-6, with a weak D call TRBD1 (5 bases). From germline, CDR1 is SGHRS and CDR2 YFSETQ. This CDR3 spans 21 amino acids. Trimming stripped 4 bases from V and 2 bases from J, with 28 bases between. CDR3 bases: TGCGCCAGCAGCCCCGGGACTAGGACGACTTTTAGGGGTCCCTATAATTCACCCCTCCACTTT. Its translation is CASSPGTRTTFRGPYNSPLHF.

The J gene is TRBJ2-7, the V gene TRBV9, with a weak D call TRBD1 (6 bases). Per the germline V gene, CDR1 is SGDLS and CDR2 is YYNGEE. This CDR3 is 17 amino acids long. The V end lost 1 base, the J end lost 2 bases, and 19 bases lay between the germline ends. CDR3 amino acids: CASSVYGRPGTTYEQYF. CDR3 bases: TGTGCCAGCAGCGTATATGGTCGGCCCGGGACAACCTACGAGCAGTACTTC.

The rearrangement uses TRBV28 and TRBJ1-1, with no clear D. Germline CDR1 reads MDHEN; CDR2 reads SYDVKM. The length of the CDR3 is 15 residues. V lost 5 bases and J 1 base, leaving 14 bases between the germline ends. Written as DNA, the CDR3 is TGTGCCAGCAGTCCCAAGCCTATTGGGAACACTGAAGCTTTCTTT. Translation gives CASSPKPIGNTEAFF.

J is TRBJ2-3 and V is TRBV3-1 (or the pseudogene TRBV3-2); D may be TRBD1 (5 bases). This CDR3 spans 15 amino acids. With 0 bases removed from V and 6 bases from J, the gap between germline ends came to 13 bases. Germline V gene lookup returns CDR1 LGHDT and CDR2 YNNKEL (reference sequence). As DNA, the CDR3 is TGTGCCAGCAGCCAAGATAGCAGGGTCGGCGATACGCAGTATTTT. Translating gives CASSQDSRVGDTQYF.

The CDR3 nucleotides are TGTGCCAGCAGCCGCACTGTCCAGAGAGGGGGAGATACGCAGTATTTT. It is translated as CASSRTVQRGGDTQYF. V is TRBV11-1 and J is TRBJ2-3; weak D call: TRBD1 (6 bases). The V gene lost 5 bases and the J gene lost 5 bases, with 20 bases spanning the gap. The CDR3 consists of 16 residues. Germline V gene data show CDR1 as SGHAT and CDR2 as FQDESV (reference sequence).

This chain links TRBV18 with TRBJ2-1, with a weak D call TRBD2 (7 bases). The CDR3 contains 17 residues. From germline, CDR1 is KGHSH and CDR2 LQKENI. Trimming left V 0 bases short and J 0 bases short, with 12 bases between. CDR3 residues: CASSPPGGRSSYNEQFF. CDR3 nucleotides: TGTGCCAGCTCACCACCGGGGGGGCGGAGCTCCTACAATGAGCAGTTCTTC.

This chain connects TRBV12-3 or TRBV12-4 to TRBJ2-5, with unresolved D. This CDR3 has 13 amino acids. Trimming removed 3 bases from V and 0 bases from J, with 5 bases in between. The CDR3, as DNA: TGTGCCAGCAGTTTTGAGTACCAAGAGACCCAGTACTTC. Amino acid sequence: CASSFEYQETQYF.

The gene calls are TRBV5-6 and TRBJ2-7; a weak D match, TRBD2 (6 bases). This CDR3 spans 14 amino acids. In germline, CDR1 is SGHDT, CDR2 YYEEEE. Trimming pared 0 bases from V and 6 bases from J, leaving 13 bases between. The CDR3 region is CASSLGQGGGEQYF. The CDR3 coding sequence is TGTGCCAGCAGCTTGGGGCAGGGAGGAGGCGAGCAGTACTTC.

The J gene is TRBJ2-1, the V gene TRBV2; possible D gene TRBD2, 6 bases. Germline-derived CDR1 and CDR2 are SNHLY and FYNNEI. The CDR3 is 18 amino acids. V dropped 4 bases and J dropped 7 bases, with 26 bases sitting between them. The CDR3 sequence is CASSGHFSGRSVVNEQFF. In DNA, the CDR3 is TGTGCCAGCAGTGGACACTTTAGCGGTCGGAGTGTGGTAAATGAGCAGTTCTTC.